The sequence of this TCR beta chain was determined in a study of T cell responses to AZD1222 COVID-19 vaccine. Generated by immunoSEQ multiplex PCR, the TCRdb table keeps only in-frame clones and is missing some. The sample records about 120,000 clones, around 94% being singletons. CDR1 and CDR2 (germline): SGHNT, YYREEE (reference sequence). The CDR3 has 14 residues. The V and J ends lost 4 bases and 2 bases respectively, with 10 bases between them. This clone was seen just once. The material was peripheral blood, obtained on day 0 of AZD1222 vaccination. The receptor was derived from an adult in good health. This sequence joins TRBV5-4 and TRBJ1-3; a weak D match, TRBD1 (5 bases). The CDR3 spells CASSLDSTGNTIYF. Here the CDR3 DNA reads TGTGCCAGCAGCCTCGACAGTACTGGAAACACCATATATTTT.